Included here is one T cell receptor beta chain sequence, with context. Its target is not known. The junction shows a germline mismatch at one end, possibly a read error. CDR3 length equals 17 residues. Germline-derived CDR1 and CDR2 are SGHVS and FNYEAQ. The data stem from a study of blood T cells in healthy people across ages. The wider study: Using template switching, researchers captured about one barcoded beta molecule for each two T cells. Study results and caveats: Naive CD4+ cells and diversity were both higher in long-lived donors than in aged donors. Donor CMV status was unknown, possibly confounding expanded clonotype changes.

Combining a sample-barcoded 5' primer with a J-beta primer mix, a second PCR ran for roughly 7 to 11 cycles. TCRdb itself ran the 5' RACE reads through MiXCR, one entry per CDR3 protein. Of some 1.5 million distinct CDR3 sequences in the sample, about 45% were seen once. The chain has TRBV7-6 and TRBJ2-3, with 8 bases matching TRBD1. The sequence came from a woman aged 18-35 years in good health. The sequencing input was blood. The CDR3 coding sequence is TGTGCCAGCAACTTAGCGCCTGGACAGGGTCTTACAGATACGCAGTATTTT. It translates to CASNLAPGQGLTDTQYF.